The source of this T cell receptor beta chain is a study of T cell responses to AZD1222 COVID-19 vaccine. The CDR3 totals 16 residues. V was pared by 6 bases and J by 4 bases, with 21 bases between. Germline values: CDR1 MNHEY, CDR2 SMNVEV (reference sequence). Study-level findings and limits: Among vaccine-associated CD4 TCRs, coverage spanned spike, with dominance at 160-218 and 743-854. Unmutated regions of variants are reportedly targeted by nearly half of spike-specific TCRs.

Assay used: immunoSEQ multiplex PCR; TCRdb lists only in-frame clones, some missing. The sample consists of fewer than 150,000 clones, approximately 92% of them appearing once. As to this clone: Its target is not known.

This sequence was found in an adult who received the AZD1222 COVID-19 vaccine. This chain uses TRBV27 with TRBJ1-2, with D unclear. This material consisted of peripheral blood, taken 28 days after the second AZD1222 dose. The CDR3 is CASSSRSGGLVYGYTF. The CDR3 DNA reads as TGTGCCAGCAGCTCGAGAAGTGGAGGGCTCGTCTATGGCTACACCTTC.